This T cell receptor (beta chain) was retrieved from a study of blood T cell repertoires in COVID-19. As for the study in general: Acute-phase and convalescent COVID-19 samples originated in the United States, Italy and Spain. From T cells, B-cell-depleted T cells, or PBMCs came the material, which was cDNA or gDNA.

Methods used by the authors: The authors estimated nucleated cell counts from reference gene primer amplification. Sequenced by immunoSEQ multiplex PCR; TCRdb stores in-frame clones only, minus some. The V and J calls and clone size are taken from that table; D and trimming were inferred from the DNA. The table includes 220,000 or so clones, 70% to 90% detected once. This CDR3 has 17 amino acids. Trimming took 0 bases from V and 5 from J; bases not matched to a gene: 11. Germline CDR1 reads SGHRS; CDR2 reads YFSETQ. The V gene is TRBV5-1, the J gene TRBJ2-5, with 9 bases identical to TRBD2. The clonotype comes from a man aged 50 to 59 who had recovered from COVID-19. The specimen was peripheral blood. The CDR3 nucleotides are TGCGCCAGCAGCTTGGCGATAGTAGCGGGAGTGAGGGAGACCCAGTACTTC. This codes for CASSLAIVAGVRETQYF.